The source of this T cell receptor beta chain is a study of cytomegalovirus exposure and HLA in healthy donors. This clone was seen just once. The PCR contained 60 Vbeta and 13 Jbeta primers. The method was immunoSEQ multiplex PCR; TCRdb's version includes in-frame clones alone and lacks a portion of them. The sample holds over 100,000 clones, approximately 80% seen once. Germline CDR1 is PRHDT and CDR2 is FYEKMQ (reference sequence). CDR3 length: 13 residues. V lost 3 bases to trimming and J lost 4 bases, with 10 bases between them. This chain uses TRBV13 with TRBJ2-7, with D uncertain. Specimen: PBMCs. This sequence was found in a female donor in good health and CMV-seronegative. CDR3 protein: CASSFGDSYEQYF. In DNA form, the CDR3 reads TGTGCCAGCAGCTTCGGAGATTCATACGAGCAGTACTTC.